This passage covers 23 T cell receptor beta chains from one sample sequenced in a study of neurological immune-mediated disorders. Using its own MiXCR run on the 5' RACE reads, TCRdb lists one record per CDR3 protein. Among about 52,000 distinct CDR3 sequences listed, about 3.7% were seen once. Sequencing was performed on PBMCs. All receptors derive from a man in his 60s with multiple sclerosis.

This clonotype was detected a few times. This chain links TRBV7-9 with TRBJ2-7; D remains ambiguous. The length of the CDR3 is 14 residues. Trimming cost V 5 bases and J 4 bases, with 15 bases left between them. The germline V gene encodes CDR1 SEHNR and CDR2 FQNEAQ (reference sequence). CDR3 sequence: CASSPRMGKYEQYF. The CDR3 region has the DNA TGTGCCAGCAGCCCCAGGATGGGTAAATACGAGCAGTACTTC.

The V call is TRBV7-9, the J call TRBJ1-2; weak D call: TRBD1 (6 bases). This CDR3 has 15 amino acids. V was clipped by 4 bases and J by 8 bases, with 20 bases between them. Germline V lookup: CDR1 SEHNR, CDR2 FQNEAQ (reference sequence). The CDR3 DNA follows: TGTGCCAGCAGCTCCCAGGGTGAACAGGGATGGGGCTACACCTTC. Encoded protein: CASSSQGEQGWGYTF.

This clonotype was seen repeatedly, ten times or more. The chain joins TRBV6-1 to TRBJ1-1; tentative D call: TRBD1 (6 bases). The CDR3 consists of 13 residues. Germline CDR1 and CDR2: MNHNS and SASEGT. Trimming removed 6 bases from V and 6 bases from J, with 14 bases in between. In DNA form, the CDR3 reads TGTGCCAGCAGGAATTCGGGGGGCGCTGAAGCTTTCTTT. Its protein product is CASRNSGGAEAFF.

In its sample, this clonotype was seen many times. J is TRBJ2-2 and V is TRBV3-1; D is possibly TRBD1 or TRBD2 (6 bases each). CDR3 length equals 15 residues. V lost 1 base to trimming and J lost 6 bases, with 12 bases between them. CDR1 and CDR2 from the germline V gene are LGHDT and YNNKEL (reference sequence). In nucleotides, the CDR3 is TGTGCCAGCAGCCAAGTAGGGGGGAGCGCCGGGGAGCTGTTTTTT. Translating it yields CASSQVGGSAGELFF. Variable domain in full (rest from reference TRBV3-1 and TRBJ2-2): DTAVSQTPKYLVTQMGNDKSIKCEQNLGHDTMYWYKQDSKKFLKIMFSYNNKELIINETVPNRFSPKSPDKAHLNLHINSLELGDSAVYFCASSQVGGSAGELFFGEGSRLTVL.

This clonotype has ten or more counts. The chain couples TRBV20-1 to TRBJ1-2; D is ambiguous. V lost 1 base, J lost 10 bases, and 16 bases lay in between. CDR1 and CDR2 from the germline V gene are DFQATT and SNEGSKA (reference sequence). This CDR3 contains 13 residues. CDR3 bases: TGCAGTGCTAGAGTTCTGGAGTCGGGATTCTACACCTTC. It codes for CSARVLESGFYTF.

In its sample, this clonotype was seen many times. The chain couples TRBV7-2 to TRBJ1-2, with TRBD1 matching over 9 bases. Trimming removed 3 bases from V and 8 bases from J; junction bases left unmatched: 13. CDR3 length: 16 residues. Germline values: CDR1 SGHTA, CDR2 FQGNSA. CDR3 in DNA: TGTGCCAGCAGCTTTTCCCCGGGACAGGGCTCGGGAGGCTACACCTTC. Translated: CASSFSPGQGSGGYTF.

This clonotype showed up many times. This chain uses TRBV27 with TRBJ1-1, with TRBD1 identical over 7 bases. Germline trimming cut 4 bases from V and 5 bases from J; bases unmatched to any gene: 7. The CDR3 runs 14 residues. Germline V gene sequence: CDR1 MNHEY, CDR2 SMNVEV (reference sequence). The chain's CDR3 is CASSSDREATEAFF. Here the CDR3 DNA reads TGTGCCAGCAGTTCCGACAGGGAGGCGACTGAAGCTTTCTTT.

The CDR3 sequence: CASSQEWRGGAFF. The CDR3 DNA is TGTGCCAGCAGCCAAGAATGGAGGGGGGGAGCTTTCTTT. The chain has TRBV3-1 and TRBJ1-1, with TRBD1 as a possible D gene (6 bases). Germline assignment: CDR1 LGHDT and CDR2 YNNKEL (reference sequence). This CDR3 has 13 residues. V lost 0 bases and J 10 bases, leaving 12 bases between the germline ends.

This clonotype has at least ten counts. The chain couples TRBV2 to TRBJ2-3; a weak D match, TRBD1 (5 bases). Trimming cost V 6 bases and J 4 bases, with 23 bases left between them. CDR3 length equals 17 residues. Germline assignment: CDR1 SNHLY and CDR2 FYNNEI. The CDR3 here is CASRPRTPPKGADTQYF. The CDR3 region has the DNA TGTGCCAGCAGACCCCGTACCCCTCCTAAAGGGGCAGATACGCAGTATTTT.

This clonotype appeared many times. This chain uses TRBV7-8 with TRBJ2-7; TRBD2 might be the D (5 bases). Germline V gene data show CDR1 as SGHVS and CDR2 as FQNEAQ. Trimming stripped 5 bases from V and 2 bases from J, with 13 bases between. The length of the CDR3 is 14 residues. DNA of the CDR3: TGTGCCAGCAGCACACTAGTTATGGCCTACGAGCAGTACTTC. Translating it yields CASSTLVMAYEQYF.

This clonotype was seen ten or more times. V usage is TRBV20-1 and J usage is TRBJ1-2, with 9 bases matching TRBD1. In germline, CDR1 is DFQATT, CDR2 SNEGSKA (reference sequence). The CDR3 loop spans 16 amino acids. The V gene end was trimmed by 0 bases and the J gene end by 4 bases; junction bases not matched to a gene: 9. The CDR3 loop reads CSARDTGQGRGYGYTF. In DNA, the CDR3 is TGCAGTGCTAGAGATACGGGACAGGGCCGGGGCTATGGCTACACCTTC.

In its sample, this clonotype was seen a few times. The chain is built from TRBV20-1 and TRBJ2-2; D is possibly TRBD1 (5 bases). Trimming took off 7 bases at V and 2 bases at J, with 11 bases between the two ends. The CDR3 runs 13 residues. CDR1 is DFQATT, CDR2 SNEGSKA, per germline (reference sequence). CDR3 amino acids: CSGARANTGELFF. The DNA of the CDR3 is TGCAGTGGTGCCAGGGCTAACACCGGGGAGCTGTTTTTT.

This clonotype was counted many times. The V call is TRBV20-1, the J call TRBJ1-1, with D unclear. V was pared by 5 bases and J by 0 bases, with 7 bases between. The CDR3 has 12 amino acids. Per germline, CDR1 DFQATT and CDR2 SNEGSKA (reference sequence). DNA of the CDR3: TGCAGTGCTCGCCGCGTGAACACTGAAGCTTTCTTT. It is translated as CSARRVNTEAFF.

This clonotype was seen repeatedly, ten times or more. This chain links TRBV7-9 with TRBJ1-2; D possibly corresponds to TRBD1 (5 bases). The length of the CDR3 is 12 residues. The germline CDR1 and CDR2 sequences are SEHNR and FQNEAQ (reference sequence). Trimming removed 1 base from V and 8 bases from J, with 8 bases in between. Here the CDR3 reads CASSLDRLGYTF. The CDR3 DNA reads as TGTGCCAGCAGCTTAGACAGGCTGGGCTACACCTTC.

This clonotype was recorded many times. The chain couples TRBV29-1 to TRBJ2-3, with D uncertain. V lost 3 bases and J lost 0, with 13 bases in between. Germline values: CDR1 SQVTM, CDR2 ANQGSEA. The CDR3 spans 15 residues. The CDR3 loop is CSVDPLSGSTDTQYF. CDR3 bases: TGCAGCGTTGACCCTCTATCCGGAAGCACAGATACGCAGTATTTT.

This clonotype was counted at least ten times. The chain uses TRBV5-1 and TRBJ2-1; 9 bases fit TRBD2. Per germline, CDR1 SGHRS and CDR2 YFSETQ. The CDR3 runs 19 residues. V shed 4 bases and J 2 bases; nucleotides not matched to a gene: 16. The CDR3: CASSPGLATMWGPYNEQFF. CDR3 nucleotide sequence: TGCGCCAGCAGCCCGGGACTAGCTACAATGTGGGGCCCCTACAATGAGCAGTTCTTC.

The CDR3 protein is CASSSPRRRQGGGYTF. The CDR3 DNA reads as TGTGCCAGCAGTTCCCCGCGCCGGAGACAGGGAGGTGGCTACACCTTC. The chain combines TRBV28 with TRBJ1-2; 7 bases are a match to TRBD1. CDR3 length: 16 residues. CDR1 is MDHEN, CDR2 SYDVKM, per germline. The junction had 15 bases not matched to a gene; V was cut back by 4 bases and J by 7 bases.

In its sample, this clonotype was seen a few times. V and J are TRBV9 and TRBJ2-5, with 9 nucleotides matching TRBD1. CDR3 length: 15 amino acids. CDR1 SGDLS and CDR2 YYNGEE come from the germline V gene. Losses at the gene ends were 0 bases for V and 2 bases for J; bases not matched to a gene: 2. The CDR3 is CASSVGDRGQETQYF. The CDR3 coding sequence is TGTGCCAGCAGCGTAGGTGACAGGGGGCAAGAGACCCAGTACTTC.

The CDR3 sequence: CASSAQGAPGTEAFF. The CDR3 DNA sequence: TGCGCCAGCAGCGCGCAGGGGGCGCCGGGAACTGAAGCTTTCTTT. The rearrangement links TRBV5-1 to TRBJ1-1; 8 nucleotides align to TRBD1. The CDR3 runs 15 residues. After removal of 4 bases from V and 5 bases from J, the junction contained 10 bases not matched to a gene. CDR1 and CDR2 (germline): SGHRS, YFSETQ.

DNA for the CDR3: TGTGCCAGCAGCCCGATGGCACGGTCGAACACCGGGGAGCTGTTTTTT. Translated, it gives CASSPMARSNTGELFF. This rearrangement joins TRBV4-2 to TRBJ2-2; D call uncertain. Germline loops: CDR1 LGHNA, CDR2 YNFKEQ. The CDR3 runs to 16 residues. V lost 4 bases and J 0 bases, leaving 12 bases between the germline ends.

This clonotype has at least ten counts. This chain joins TRBV7-6 and TRBJ2-7; 10 nucleotides line up with TRBD2. CDR3 length: 13 amino acids. Germline loops: CDR1 SGHVS, CDR2 FNYEAQ. With 7 bases clipped from V and 1 base from J, the junction kept 1 base outside the gene matches. CDR3 coding DNA: TGTGCCAGCACTAGCGGGGGTTCCTACGAGCAGTACTTC. Protein sequence: CASTSGGSYEQYF.

This clonotype occurred many times. The chain uses TRBV2 and TRBJ2-7, with TRBD2 matching over 11 bases. V lost 8 bases, J lost 7 bases, and 22 bases stayed unmatched. The CDR3 runs 18 residues. Germline V CDR1 and CDR2: SNHLY, FYNNEI. Here the CDR3 DNA reads TGTGCCAGCGTGTTTATTAGCGGGAGGGCCGGTCTCGGAAATGAGCAGTACTTC. It is translated as CASVFISGRAGLGNEQYF. The full variable domain, completed using reference TRBV2 and TRBJ2-7, is EPEVTQTPSHQVTQMGQEVILRCVPISNHLYFYWYRQILGQKVEFLVSFYNNEISEKSEIFDDQFSVERPDGSNFTLKIRSTKLEDSAMYFCASVFISGRAGLGNEQYFGPGTRLTVT.

This clonotype came up many times. The V call is TRBV20-1, the J call TRBJ2-6, with a possible D match to TRBD1 (5 bases). The germline V gene encodes CDR1 DFQATT and CDR2 SNEGSKA (reference sequence). CDR3 length equals 15 residues. The V and J ends lost 2 bases and 0 bases respectively, with 8 bases between them. CDR3 sequence (DNA): TGCAGTGCTAGACGGACACTCTCTGGGGCCAACGTCCTGACTTTC. Its protein is CSARRTLSGANVLTF.